Below, 30 T cell receptor beta chains from the same sample are listed, as sequenced in a study of radiotherapy plus CTLA-4 blockade in lung cancer (dated by TCRdb to about 2018). Library preparation used the immunoSEQ multiplex PCR assay. As stored in TCRdb, this immuneACCESS dataset retains in-frame rearrangements with V and J assigned. A fraction of the clones does not appear; measured against another copy, unresolved V genes explain less than half of the discrepancy, and the remainder lacks a known reason. The sample table lists 40,000 to 50,000 clones, approximately 70% of them with a count of one. The ten largest clones take up roughly 10% of the sample. Sequenced material: peripheral blood, taken from a patient treated with radiotherapy plus ipilimumab. Every receptor here comes from a human donor with non-small cell lung cancer who had stable disease on radiotherapy plus ipilimumab.

The rearrangement links TRBV19 to TRBJ2-6; a possible D gene is TRBD1 (6 bases). Trimming shortened V by 5 bases and J by 0 bases, and 11 bases separated the two germline ends. Germline values: CDR1 LNHDA, CDR2 SQIVND (reference sequence). The CDR3 is made up of 16 amino acids. The CDR3 sequence: CASSHRTASGANVLTF. The CDR3, as DNA: TGTGCCAGTAGTCATCGGACAGCCTCTGGGGCCAACGTCCTGACTTTC.

J is TRBJ2-1 and V is TRBV12-5, with a possible D match to TRBD1 (6 bases). The germline V and J ends were trimmed by 1 base and 1 base, with 8 bases remaining between them. CDR3 length: 15 amino acids. Germline V lookup: CDR1 LGHNT, CDR2 FRNRAP. This chain's CDR3 is CASGLEGVSYNEQFF. The CDR3 coding sequence is TGTGCTAGTGGTTTGGAGGGGGTTTCCTACAATGAGCAGTTCTTC. Filled out from reference TRBV12-5 and TRBJ2-1, the complete variable domain reads DARVTQTPRHKVTEMGQEVTMRCQPILGHNTVFWYRQTMMQGLELLAYFRNRAPLDDSGMPKDRFSAEMPDATLATLKIQPSEPRDSAVYFCASGLEGVSYNEQFFGPGTRLTVL.

The CDR3 loop reads CASSYSGEVYEQYF. Here the CDR3 DNA reads TGTGCCAGCTCCTATAGCGGGGAAGTCTACGAGCAGTACTTC. The chain employs TRBV6-6 and TRBJ2-7, with 8 bases aligning to TRBD2. The CDR3 loop spans 14 amino acids. Trimming at V came to 8 bases and at J to 3 bases, leaving 9 bases not matched to a gene. The germline V gene has CDR1 MNHNY and CDR2 SVGAGI (reference sequence).

J is TRBJ2-5 and V is TRBV7-3; 8 positions agree with TRBD2. Germline assignment: CDR1 SGHTA and CDR2 FQGTGA. The V gene end was trimmed by 5 bases and the J gene end by 1 base; junction bases not matched to a gene: 3. The CDR3 covers 14 residues. The CDR3 region has the DNA TGTGCCAGCAGCCCCGGGACTAGCCAAGAGACCCAGTACTTC. Translation: CASSPGTSQETQYF.

The chain links TRBV5-1 to TRBJ2-3; tentatively, D is TRBD1 (6 bases). The CDR3 runs to 15 residues. V lost 0 bases, J lost 2 bases, and 10 bases lay in between. The V gene's germline CDR1 is SGHRS and CDR2 YFSETQ. CDR3 sequence reads: CASSLDGGITDTQYF. The CDR3 nucleotides read TGCGCCAGCAGCTTGGATGGGGGCATCACAGATACGCAGTATTTT.

The table lists this clone with a few counts. The chain couples TRBV29-1 to TRBJ2-7, with 9 nucleotides matching TRBD2. CDR1 and CDR2 (germline): SQVTM, ANQGSEA. V gave up 0 bases and J gave up 3 bases; unmatched junction bases: 21. The CDR3 runs 20 residues. The CDR3 is CSVEEGKRKGSGSGIYEQYF. For the CDR3, the DNA is TGCAGCGTTGAAGAGGGCAAAAGGAAGGGTAGCGGGAGTGGAATCTACGAGCAGTACTTC.

This sequence joins TRBV14 and TRBJ1-2; 9 bases agree with TRBD1. This CDR3 spans 18 amino acids. Germline CDR1 reads SGHDN; CDR2 reads FVKESK. V shed 0 bases, J shed 8 bases, and the junction held 16 bases outside the gene matches. The CDR3 coding sequence is TGTGCCAGCAGCCAAGACCGTGTGGCGGGTTACAGGGGGCGAGGCTACACCTTC. Protein product: CASSQDRVAGYRGRGYTF.

This chain uses TRBV5-5 with TRBJ2-2; D remains ambiguous. The V end lost 2 bases, the J end lost 7 bases, and 3 bases lay between the germline ends. CDR1 is SGHKS and CDR2 is YYEKEE in the germline V gene (reference sequence). The CDR3 is 11 amino acids. CDR3 sequence: CASSFHGELFF. The CDR3 bases are TGTGCCAGCAGCTTCCACGGGGAGCTGTTTTTT.

The genes are TRBV25-1 and TRBJ2-3; TRBD1 aligns across 8 bases. The J segment lost 2 bases and the V segment lost 6 bases, leaving 10 bases of the junction unmatched. The CDR3 runs 16 residues. Germline V lookup: CDR1 MGHDK, CDR2 SYGVNS. The CDR3 nucleotides read TGTGCCAGCAGCTTAGACAGGGGATCAGACACAGATACGCAGTATTTT. Translation: CASSLDRGSDTDTQYF. The whole variable domain, remainder taken from reference TRBV25-1 and TRBJ2-3, is EADIYQTPRYLVIGTGKKITLECSQTMGHDKMYWYQQDPGMELHLIHYSYGVNSTEKGDLSSESTVSRIRTEHFPLTLESARPSHTSQYLCASSLDRGSDTDTQYFGPGTRLTVL.

The J gene is TRBJ1-2, the V gene TRBV15; D remains ambiguous. This CDR3 comprises 17 residues. Trimming left V 5 bases short and J 6 bases short, with 25 bases between. The germline V gene has CDR1 LNHNV and CDR2 YYDKDF (reference sequence). CDR3 nucleotide sequence: TGTGCCACCAGCCCCATCCCAGGTTCCGAGACGAGTCATGGCTACACCTTC. It specifies CATSPIPGSETSHGYTF.

Comment on this clone: Germline and junction disagree at one end, which may indicate a read error. The rearrangement joins TRBV18 to TRBJ1-1; D may be TRBD1 (5 bases). This CDR3 region has 13 residues. CDR1 and CDR2 from the germline V gene are KGHSH and LQKENI. The CDR3 nucleotides are TGTGCCAACTCACCCAGGGTGAACACTGAAGCTTTCTTT. Protein sequence: CANSPRVNTEAFF.

The CDR3 protein is CASSSFNQGSYEQYF. DNA for the CDR3: TGTGCCAGCAGCTCCTTCAATCAGGGCTCCTACGAGCAGTACTTC. This sequence joins TRBV5-4 and TRBJ2-7, with D possibly TRBD1 on 5 matching bases. Trimming took 3 bases from V and 0 from J, leaving 13 bases between them. This CDR3 is 15 amino acids long. Germline-derived CDR1 and CDR2 are SGHNT and YYREEE (reference sequence).

The rearrangement joins TRBV23-1 to TRBJ2-2, with TRBD2 identical over 9 bases. TRBV23-1 is noted as an ORF with a role that remains uncertain. There are 19 residues in the CDR3. Unmatched junction bases numbered 14, after V lost 0 bases and J lost 6 bases. In nucleotides, the CDR3 is TGCGCCAGCAGTCAATCGAGACGCGGGGGGGCGAGGTTAGCCGGGGAGCTGTTTTTT. Protein sequence: CASSQSRRGGARLAGELFF.

As DNA, the CDR3 is TGTGCCAGCAGTTATTCCGGGGGGCCCAATCAGCCCCAGCATTTT. It is translated as CASSYSGGPNQPQHF. The rearrangement links TRBV27 to TRBJ1-5; TRBD1 might be the D (6 bases). V was clipped by 4 bases and J by 3 bases, with 13 bases between them. The CDR3 sequence is 15 residues long. CDR1 and CDR2 (germline): MNHEY, SMNVEV (reference sequence).

This clone ranks as medium-sized (0.01 to 0.1%). This chain connects TRBV2 to TRBJ1-5; no definite D call. Trimming removed 5 bases from V and 3 bases from J, with 14 bases in between. Germline V CDR1 and CDR2: SNHLY, FYNNEI. The length of the CDR3 is 15 residues. In nucleotides, the CDR3 is TGTGCCAGCAGTTGGAGTGGCCAGCCCAATCAGCCCCAGCATTTT. The encoded protein is CASSWSGQPNQPQHF.

V usage is TRBV5-1 and J usage is TRBJ1-2; D is unresolved. Trimming stripped 0 bases from V and 7 bases from J, with 10 bases between. The germline gives CDR1 SGHRS, CDR2 YFSETQ. The CDR3 extends over 13 amino acids. CDR3 loop: CASSLAGMSGYTF. The CDR3, as DNA: TGCGCCAGCAGCTTGGCCGGTATGTCTGGCTACACCTTC.

This clone was picked up a small number of times. This chain uses TRBV4-3 with TRBJ1-2; TRBD1 might be the D (6 bases). V was pared by 1 base and J by 4 bases, with 13 bases between. CDR1 LGHNA and CDR2 YSLEER come from the germline V gene. This CDR3 spans 15 amino acids. The CDR3 region is CASSQGDTSFYGYTF. CDR3 in DNA: TGCGCCAGCAGCCAAGGGGACACGAGCTTCTATGGCTACACCTTC.

The chain carries TRBV29-1 and TRBJ2-4, with 7 bases aligning to TRBD1. CDR1 and CDR2 (germline): SQVTM, ANQGSEA. V lost 7 bases, J lost 2 bases, and 5 bases stayed unmatched. The CDR3 consists of 13 residues. CDR3 amino acids: CSAATGSKNIQYF. For the CDR3, the DNA is TGCAGCGCCGCGACAGGGTCCAAAAACATTCAGTACTTC.

The V call is TRBV5-4, the J call TRBJ2-1; unclear D gene. The CDR3 extends over 12 amino acids. The germline V and J ends were trimmed by 3 bases and 12 bases, with 13 bases remaining between them. Germline CDR1 and CDR2: SGHNT and YYREEE (reference sequence). The chain's CDR3 is CASSYPRVPQFF. The CDR3 coding sequence is TGTGCCAGCAGCTACCCTCGGGTACCGCAGTTCTTC.

The chain is built from TRBV10-3 and TRBJ2-2; 9 bases match TRBD2. V was clipped by 1 base and J by 7 bases; unmatched bases: 10. Germline V lookup: CDR1 ENHRY, CDR2 SYGVKD. The CDR3 covers 17 residues. The CDR3 region is CAISEFQAGGRVGELFF. CDR3 nucleotide sequence: TGTGCCATCAGTGAGTTTCAAGCGGGGGGAAGAGTCGGGGAGCTGTTTTTT.

The chain is built from TRBV2 and TRBJ1-1; unclear D gene. The V and J ends lost 4 bases and 0 bases respectively, with 6 bases between them. CDR1 is SNHLY, CDR2 FYNNEI, per germline. The CDR3 covers 13 residues. CDR3 coding DNA: TGTGCCAGCAGTGCCTTTATGAACACTGAAGCTTTCTTT. This translates into CASSAFMNTEAFF.

This clone appeared once. The V and J genes are TRBV9 and TRBJ1-3; the match to TRBD1 covers 8 bases. Germline V gene sequence: CDR1 SGDLS, CDR2 YYNGEE. With 4 bases clipped from V and 4 bases from J, the junction kept 16 bases outside the gene matches. The CDR3 loop spans 18 amino acids. The DNA of the CDR3 is TGTGCCAGCAGCTCCCAACGCTCGGACAGGGCGAGGGGAAACACCATATATTTT. This sequence encodes CASSSQRSDRARGNTIYF.

The rearrangement joins TRBV7-9 to TRBJ2-7; D remains ambiguous. CDR1 is SEHNR, CDR2 FQNEAQ, per germline (reference sequence). The length of the CDR3 is 13 residues. V dropped 3 bases and J dropped 4 bases, with 10 bases sitting between them. CDR3 amino acids: CASSFLAGYEQYF. CDR3 DNA: TGTGCCAGCAGCTTTTTAGCTGGTTACGAGCAGTACTTC.

This rearrangement joins TRBV11-3 to TRBJ2-7; 10 nucleotides agree with TRBD1. Per the germline V gene, CDR1 is SGHNT and CDR2 is YENEEA. The CDR3 consists of 15 residues. With 5 bases clipped from V and 3 bases from J, the junction kept 7 bases outside the gene matches. The CDR3 nucleotides read TGTGCCAGCAGCGACCGGGACAGGGGAGGCTACGAGCAGTACTTC. This gives the protein CASSDRDRGGYEQYF.

This rearrangement joins TRBV7-9 to TRBJ2-3; D unresolved. The germline V and J ends were trimmed by 5 bases and 1 base, with 16 bases remaining between them. This CDR3 has 16 residues. Germline-derived CDR1 and CDR2 are SEHNR and FQNEAQ (reference sequence). The CDR3: CASSQGRSLGTDTQYF. Written as DNA, the CDR3 is TGTGCCAGCAGCCAAGGTAGGAGCCTTGGCACAGATACGCAGTATTTT.

The chain links TRBV11-3 to TRBJ1-1; D is possibly TRBD1 (5 bases). This CDR3 comprises 13 residues. Trimming shortened V by 0 bases and J by 8 bases, and 10 bases separated the two germline ends. Germline V CDR1 and CDR2: SGHNT, YENEEA. The CDR3 reads CASSLDRRGEAFF. The DNA for the CDR3 is TGTGCCAGCAGCTTAGATCGAAGGGGAGAAGCTTTCTTT.

Here the CDR3 DNA reads TGTGCCAGCAGCTGGGAAGGACAGGTCGCTTCACCCCTCCACTTT. Its translation: CASSWEGQVASPLHF. The chain employs TRBV5-5 and TRBJ1-6, with TRBD1 identical over 7 bases. Losses at the gene ends were 3 bases for V and 9 bases for J; bases not matched to a gene: 9. The CDR3 contains 15 residues. Germline values: CDR1 SGHKS, CDR2 YYEKEE (reference sequence).

In this sample, this clone turned up a few times. The genes are TRBV30 and TRBJ2-6, with TRBD1 as a possible D gene (6 bases). Germline CDR1 reads GTSNPN; CDR2 reads SVGIG (reference sequence). V lost 2 bases, J lost 4 bases, and 15 bases lay in between. CDR3 length equals 16 residues. CDR3 DNA sequence: TGTGCCTGGAGTACAGGGCCTTCTTGGGGGGCCAACGTCCTGACTTTC. Amino acids: CAWSTGPSWGANVLTF.

The chain combines TRBV4-3 with TRBJ2-4, with 10 bases fitting TRBD1. CDR1 and CDR2 from the germline V gene are LGHNA and YSLEER. The trim removed 0 bases at V and 0 bases at J, leaving 11 bases unmatched. The CDR3 covers 20 residues. This CDR3 reads CASSQDTGQGFSLAKNIQYF. The CDR3 DNA is TGCGCCAGCAGCCAAGATACGGGACAGGGGTTTTCGCTAGCCAAAAACATTCAGTACTTC.

This sequence joins TRBV5-8 and TRBJ1-1; D is unresolved. The CDR3 is 15 residues long. Trimming took off 0 bases at V and 1 base at J, with 10 bases between the two ends. CDR1 SGHTS and CDR2 YDEGEE come from the germline V gene. The CDR3 loop reads CASSLGVRGNTEAFF. The CDR3 region has the DNA TGTGCCAGCAGCTTGGGGGTTCGCGGGAACACTGAAGCTTTCTTT.